This T cell receptor (beta chain) is from a study of blood T cell repertoires in COVID-19. Across the whole study: Samples of COVID-19 (acute and convalescent) were obtained from the United States, Italy and Spain. T cells, B-cell-depleted T cells, or PBMCs provided the cDNA or gDNA that served as material.

Trimming took off 0 bases at V and 1 base at J, with 15 bases between the two ends. This CDR3 has 17 residues. Germline loops: CDR1 ENHRY, CDR2 SYGVKD. Repertoires were generated with immunoSEQ multiplex PCR, while TCRdb's copy carries only in-frame clones and drops some. Here the sample spans around 230,000 clones, over 80% being singletons. Sequences were obtained from peripheral blood. The TCR originated in a woman between 70 and 85 years old with active or convalescent COVID-19. The chain recombines TRBV10-3 with TRBJ1-2; D is ambiguous. CDR3 coding DNA: TGTGCCATCAGTGAGTCGGAGGGTCCGGGCGTTAACTATGGCTACACCTTC. Its protein product is CAISESEGPGVNYGYTF.